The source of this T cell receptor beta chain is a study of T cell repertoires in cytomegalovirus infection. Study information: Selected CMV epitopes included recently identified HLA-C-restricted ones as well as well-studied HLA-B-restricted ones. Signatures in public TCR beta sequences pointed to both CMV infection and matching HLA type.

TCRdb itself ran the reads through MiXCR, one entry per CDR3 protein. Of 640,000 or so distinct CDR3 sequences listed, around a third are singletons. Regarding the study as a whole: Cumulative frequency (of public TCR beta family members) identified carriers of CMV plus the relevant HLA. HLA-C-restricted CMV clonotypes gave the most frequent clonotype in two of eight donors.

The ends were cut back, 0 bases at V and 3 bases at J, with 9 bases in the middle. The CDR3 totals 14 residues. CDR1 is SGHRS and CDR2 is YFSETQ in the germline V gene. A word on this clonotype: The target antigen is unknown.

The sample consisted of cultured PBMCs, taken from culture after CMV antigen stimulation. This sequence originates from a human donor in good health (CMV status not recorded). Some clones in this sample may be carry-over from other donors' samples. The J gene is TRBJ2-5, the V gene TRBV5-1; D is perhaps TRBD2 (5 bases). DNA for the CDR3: TGCGCCAGCAGCTTGGTGGCTAGCAAAGAGACCCAGTACTTC. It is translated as CASSLVASKETQYF.